This passage covers 22 T cell receptor beta chains from one sample sequenced in a study of T cells after yellow fever vaccination. TCRdb analysed the 5' RACE reads with MiXCR anew, one entry per CDR3 protein. In the table there are 150,000 to 200,000 distinct CDR3 sequences, around 10% of which are singletons. The material sequenced was CD8+ T cells sorted from PBMCs, taken 15 days after the yellow fever booster vaccination. Receptor source: a man younger than 35 who received the YFV17D yellow fever vaccine.

The genes are TRBV6-2 or TRBV6-3 and TRBJ1-2; possible D gene TRBD1, 5 bases. The CDR3 runs to 17 residues. The V end was cut by 2 bases, the J end by 4 bases, with 20 bases between. Germline V lookup: CDR1 MNHEY, CDR2 SVGEGT. The DNA of the CDR3 is TGTGCCAGCAGTTACGGTCCGGGGCCTGAGTTCTTCTATGGCTACACCTTC. It yields the protein CASSYGPGPEFFYGYTF.

This clonotype was detected many times. This sequence joins TRBV5-1 and TRBJ2-2, with D possibly TRBD1 on 6 matching bases. Germline lookup yields CDR1 SGHRS and CDR2 YFSETQ. The CDR3 spans 16 residues. V lost 4 bases, J lost 1 base, and 14 bases lay in between. The CDR3: CASSHLGHRNTGELFF. The CDR3 DNA is TGCGCCAGCAGCCACCTGGGACACCGGAACACCGGGGAGCTGTTTTTT.

This clonotype has ten or more counts. The chain employs TRBV27 and TRBJ1-6, with unresolved D. Per germline, CDR1 MNHEY and CDR2 SMNVEV (reference sequence). V lost 5 bases to trimming and J lost 5 bases, with 19 bases between them. This CDR3 comprises 17 residues. The CDR3 nucleotides read TGTGCCAGCAGTCCTACCGGGCCCTGGTTCCATAATTCACCCCTCCACTTT. Encoded protein: CASSPTGPWFHNSPLHF.

The chain combines TRBV29-1 with TRBJ2-1; tentatively, D is TRBD2 (5 bases). With 2 bases removed from V and 8 bases from J, the gap between germline ends came to 13 bases. Germline CDR1 reads SQVTM; CDR2 reads ANQGSEA. This CDR3 is 13 amino acids long. CDR3 sequence reads: CSVESPAVYEQFF. The CDR3 coding sequence is TGCAGCGTTGAATCCCCAGCGGTCTATGAGCAGTTCTTC.

Only a few counts were recorded for this clonotype. The chain is built from TRBV4-1 and TRBJ2-3; D may be TRBD2 (5 bases). Germline V gene data show CDR1 as MGHRA and CDR2 as YSYEKL. The CDR3 sequence is 15 residues long. V lost 0 bases, J lost 0 bases, and 7 bases lay in between. The CDR3 region has the DNA TGCGCCAGCAGCCAAGATGGGAGAAGCACAGATACGCAGTATTTT. Its protein is CASSQDGRSTDTQYF.

This clonotype turned up a few times. The CDR3 here is CASSYSWGAEQFF. The CDR3 region has the DNA TGTGCCAGCAGTTACTCATGGGGGGCTGAGCAGTTCTTC. The chain combines TRBV6-6 with TRBJ2-1; the D gene could be TRBD1 or TRBD2 (6 bases each). CDR1 and CDR2 from the germline V gene are MNHNY and SVGAGI (reference sequence). V shed 0 bases and J shed 9 bases, with 9 bases lying between them. The CDR3 is 13 amino acids.

This chain links TRBV12-3 or TRBV12-4 with TRBJ1-4; possible D gene TRBD1, 6 bases. Trimming stripped 6 bases from V and 6 bases from J, with 14 bases between. The length of the CDR3 is 14 residues. CDR3 residues: CASRVAGGHEKLFF. The CDR3 region has the DNA TGTGCCAGCAGAGTCGCCGGGGGCCATGAAAAACTGTTTTTT.

The chain recombines TRBV12-3 or TRBV12-4 with TRBJ2-1, with 11 bases identical to TRBD2. The CDR3 runs to 16 residues. V lost 2 bases, J lost 7 bases, and 7 bases stayed unmatched. CDR3 nucleotides: TGTGCCAGCAGTTTACTGGTAGCGGGGGGGCAGAATGAGCAGTTCTTC. Its translation is CASSLLVAGGQNEQFF.

This clonotype was recorded a few times. This sequence joins TRBV5-4 and TRBJ2-3, with D tentatively TRBD2 (6 bases). In germline, CDR1 is SGHNT, CDR2 YYREEE (reference sequence). V was cut by 4 bases and J by 5 bases, with 17 bases left in between. The CDR3 totals 15 residues. The CDR3 sequence is CASSQGAGPIDTQYF. In DNA, the CDR3 is TGTGCCAGCAGCCAAGGAGCGGGCCCTATAGATACGCAGTATTTT.

The chain has TRBV18 and TRBJ2-3; TRBD2 is a possible D gene (6 bases). Germline V gene sequence: CDR1 KGHSH, CDR2 LQKENI. CDR3 size: 17 residues. Trimming shortened V by 0 bases and J by 0 bases, and 13 bases separated the two germline ends. The CDR3 nucleotides are TGTGCCAGCTCACCACCAGGGTCCGGGACTAGCACAGATACGCAGTATTTT. It translates to CASSPPGSGTSTDTQYF.

The chain carries TRBV6-5 and TRBJ2-3, with D perhaps TRBD1 (5 bases). This CDR3 comprises 16 residues. V was shortened by 2 bases and J by 4 bases, with 16 bases between the two germline ends. Per germline, CDR1 MNHEY and CDR2 SVGAGI. The chain's CDR3 is CASSYDSSVGADTQYF. CDR3 nucleotides: TGTGCCAGCAGTTACGATAGCTCAGTAGGGGCAGATACGCAGTATTTT.

The rearrangement uses TRBV7-9 and TRBJ1-5; 7 bases fit TRBD1. This CDR3 comprises 17 residues. The trim removed 6 bases at V and 7 bases at J, leaving 18 bases unmatched. CDR1 and CDR2 (germline): SEHNR, FQNEAQ (reference sequence). The CDR3 region is CASSSSPTGAAGQPQHF. CDR3 nucleotide sequence: TGTGCCAGCAGTTCGAGCCCTACAGGGGCCGCAGGGCAGCCCCAGCATTTT.

This clonotype was seen more than once but under ten times. This chain uses TRBV4-3 with TRBJ1-2; 8 nucleotides line up with TRBD1. The V gene's germline CDR1 is LGHNA and CDR2 YSLEER. V shed 0 bases, J shed 2 bases, and the junction held 5 bases outside the gene matches. There are 16 residues in the CDR3. The CDR3 DNA reads TGCGCCAGCAGCCAAGATAGGACAGGGTGGAACTATGGCTACACCTTC. Protein: CASSQDRTGWNYGYTF.

This clonotype occurred many times. This chain connects TRBV4-1 to TRBJ2-7, with TRBD1 matching over 7 bases. This CDR3 is built from 14 residues. Germline CDR1 reads MGHRA; CDR2 reads YSYEKL. V lost 4 bases, J lost 5 bases, and 8 bases stayed unmatched. The CDR3 here is CASSPPHRGDEQYF. CDR3 sequence (DNA): TGCGCCAGCAGCCCGCCCCACAGGGGTGACGAGCAGTACTTC.

This clonotype was counted a few times. This rearrangement joins TRBV12-3 or TRBV12-4 to TRBJ1-3; D gene ambiguous. Trimming removed 7 bases at V and 0 bases at J, with 13 bases between. CDR3 length: 15 amino acids. This CDR3 is CASIQPDLSGNTIYF. The CDR3 DNA is TGTGCCAGCATTCAACCCGATCTCTCTGGAAACACCATATATTTT.

The J gene is TRBJ1-4, the V gene TRBV6-2 or TRBV6-3; TRBD1 might be the D (5 bases). The CDR3 runs 14 residues. Germline values: CDR1 MNHEY, CDR2 SVGEGT. Trimming took off 5 bases at V and 7 bases at J, with 14 bases between the two ends. The chain's CDR3 is CASSPQRGGEKLFF. CDR3 sequence (DNA): TGTGCCAGCAGTCCCCAGAGGGGCGGTGAAAAACTGTTTTTT.

This clonotype was found a few times. The chain uses TRBV6-2 or TRBV6-3 and TRBJ1-1; tentatively, D is TRBD1 (5 bases). The CDR3 has 16 amino acids. Trimming cost V 0 bases and J 2 bases, with 13 bases left between them. Germline V gives CDR1 MNHEY, CDR2 SVGEGT. The CDR3 sequence is CASSYSTRQGNTEAFF. The CDR3 coding sequence is TGTGCCAGCAGTTACTCGACCCGGCAGGGCAACACTGAAGCTTTCTTT.

V is TRBV6-5 and J is TRBJ2-7; D is uncertain. V lost 0 bases, J lost 4 bases, and 13 bases lay in between. Germline V gene sequence: CDR1 MNHEY, CDR2 SVGAGI. The CDR3 is 15 amino acids. In nucleotides, the CDR3 is TGTGCCAGCAGTTACTCGCCCCTGGGCGGATACGAGCAGTACGTC. This sequence encodes CASSYSPLGGYEQYV.

The CDR3 sequence is CASSDSVTEDNGYTF. The CDR3 DNA reads as TGTGCCAGCAGTGACTCGGTGACGGAGGACAATGGCTACACCTTC. V and J are TRBV6-4 and TRBJ1-2, with D possibly TRBD1 on 5 matching bases. V dropped 0 bases and J dropped 6 bases, with 14 bases sitting between them. The CDR3 covers 15 residues. Looked up from germline, CDR1 is MRHNA and CDR2 is SNTAGT.

This clonotype was recorded at least ten times. The chain carries TRBV14 and TRBJ2-3; D is undetermined. Germline loops: CDR1 SGHDN, CDR2 FVKESK. V was cut by 4 bases and J by 3 bases, with 14 bases left in between. The CDR3 totals 15 residues. CDR3 amino acids: CASSPRSLLTDTQYF. The CDR3 DNA is TGTGCCAGCAGCCCCCGCAGCCTCTTGACAGATACGCAGTATTTT.

V gene TRBV11-2 combines with J gene TRBJ2-3; D might be TRBD1 or TRBD2, each matching 6 bases. The CDR3 spans 16 residues. Germline CDR1 is SGHAT and CDR2 is FQNNGV. V was shortened by 5 bases and J by 2 bases, with 17 bases between the two germline ends. CDR3 nucleotides: TGTGCCAGCAGCCCCAGCCCGGGGGCGTTCACAGATACGCAGTATTTT. Its protein product is CASSPSPGAFTDTQYF.

The chain links TRBV7-9 to TRBJ1-1; D is unclear. This CDR3 comprises 15 residues. V lost 5 bases, J lost 1 base, and 14 bases lay in between. In germline, CDR1 is SEHNR, CDR2 FQNEAQ (reference sequence). CDR3 residues: CASSHPVLQNTEAFF. The CDR3 region has the DNA TGTGCCAGCAGCCACCCAGTCCTCCAGAACACTGAAGCTTTCTTT.